This T cell receptor (beta chain) appears in the sequencing data of a study of T cell responses to AZD1222 COVID-19 vaccine. Study-wide results and limits: CD4 TCRs associated with vaccination spanned spike, dominating at 160-218 and 743-854. Among the donors, most were white British and more were female, and clonal diversity was possibly underestimated. Just a handful of AZD1222 recipients tested seropositive at baseline.

The method was immunoSEQ multiplex PCR; TCRdb's version includes in-frame clones alone and lacks a portion of them. The table shows 110,000 to 150,000 clones, with 85% to 95% occurring only once. This CDR3 is 14 amino acids long. Trimming left V 4 bases short and J 5 bases short, with 14 bases between. Per germline, CDR1 LNHDA and CDR2 SQIVND (reference sequence). On this clone itself: No antigen is known for it.

This receptor was taken from an adult who had recovered from COVID-19. The gene calls are TRBV19 and TRBJ2-5, with D hard to call. The source material was peripheral blood, sampled after recovery from COVID-19. As DNA, the CDR3 is TGTGCCAGTAGTACCGAGGTGGCGGTGGAGACCCAGTACTTC. Protein product: CASSTEVAVETQYF.